What follows is one T cell receptor beta chain and its context. The antigen remains unidentified. Likely unrecorded immune exposures existed in these nominally healthy donors. The sample comes from a study of cytomegalovirus exposure and HLA in healthy donors. CDR3 size: 15 residues. General study findings and limits: TCR beta V- and J-gene trimming, according to a later analysis, was linked to a missense DCLRE1C variant. As immune exposure information, only CMV serostatus was available.

The PCR had 60 Vbeta and 13 Jbeta primers. TCRdb keeps only in-frame clones here, not all; method: immunoSEQ multiplex PCR. There are 200,000 to 300,000 clones in the sample; 84% occur only once, and approximately 2% lies in the top ten. This TCR was recovered from a woman between 40 and 50 years old in good health and CMV-seropositive. The V gene is TRBV21-1, the J gene TRBJ2-7; TRBD1 was called by the table and not checked on the DNA. TRBV21-1 is tagged as a pseudogene. The sequencing input was PBMCs. The CDR3 sequence is CASSLTRDILGEQYF. DNA of the CDR3: TGTGCCAGCAGCCTAACCCGGGACATACTTGGGGAGCAGTACTTC.